The present entry profiles one T cell receptor (beta chain) with its context. Here immunoSEQ multiplex PCR was the method, and the copy in TCRdb shows in-frame clones only, minus some. Of over 150,000 clones listed, approximately 85% were seen once; the top ten hold 8.3%. The data are from a study of blood T cell repertoires in COVID-19. Study in general: T cells, B-cell-depleted T cells, or PBMCs provided the cDNA or gDNA that served as material.

Recruited during active infection, patients (from Seattle) were subsequently followed longitudinally. The source material was peripheral blood. The receptor was derived from a woman aged 55-70 years with COVID-19, enrolled during active disease.

The CDR3: CASSMTGAGYTF. The CDR3, as DNA: TGTGCCAGCAGTATGACAGGGGCTGGCTACACCTTC. The V call is TRBV27, the J call TRBJ1-2; 8 bases line up with TRBD1. This CDR3 is 12 amino acids long. Germline CDR1 reads MNHEY; CDR2 reads SMNVEV (reference sequence). Trimming at V came to 5 bases and at J to 7 bases, leaving 3 bases not matched to a gene.